The clone carrying this T cell receptor beta chain came up once. Its antigen is currently unknown. This sample is part of a study of PD-1 blockade in classical Hodgkin lymphoma. This CDR3 is 14 amino acids long. Trimming took off 5 bases at V and 8 bases at J, with 13 bases between the two ends. Germline values: CDR1 MDHEN, CDR2 SYDVKM. Every patient experienced relapse after autologous stem cell transplantation, and brentuximab vedotin exposure varied. Notes on the study in general: As was reported, newly diagnosed patients showed lower baseline TCR diversity than healthy donors did. CD4+ but not CD8+ TCR diversity rose significantly by C4D1. Exclusion removed patients who began nivolumab under 1 year after ASCT. Complete responders possessed baseline diversity comparable to newly diagnosed patients.

Sequenced by immunoSEQ multiplex PCR; TCRdb stores in-frame clones only, minus some. The sample lists around 65,000 clones, 85% to 90% occurring once. The receptor comes from a human donor with classical Hodgkin lymphoma. Here the sequenced sample was peripheral blood mononuclear cells (PBMCs), taken at baseline. This chain connects TRBV28 to TRBJ1-6, with D tentatively TRBD1 (5 bases). CDR3 loop: CASSTGQGYSPLHF. The CDR3 bases are TGTGCCAGCAGTACCGGGCAGGGCTATTCACCCCTCCACTTT.